The source of this T cell receptor beta chain is a study of cytomegalovirus exposure and HLA in healthy donors. The CDR3 contains 15 residues. Trimming removed 4 bases from V and 8 bases from J, with 15 bases in between. Germline-derived CDR1 and CDR2 are SNHLY and FYNNEI. On this clone itself: This sample also contains other DNA sequences that code for the same CDR3.

The PCR used 60 Vbeta and 13 Jbeta primers. Repertoires were generated with immunoSEQ multiplex PCR, while TCRdb's copy carries only in-frame clones and drops some. The sample holds about 150,000 clones; roughly 67% are singletons and the top ten take 5.4%. This sequence originates from a young woman in good health and CMV-seropositive. The rearrangement joins TRBV2 to TRBJ1-6; D gene ambiguous. The sequenced sample consisted of PBMCs. The CDR3 is CASSAVAASHSPLHF. CDR3 nucleotides: TGTGCCAGCAGTGCGGTAGCGGCTTCGCATTCACCCCTCCACTTT.